A single sample is the source of the 5 T cell receptor beta chains below, sequenced in a study of beta chain features in type 1 diabetes. Expressed TCRB transcripts got sequenced, as all isolated RNA was reverse transcribed. The repertoire was sequenced with immunoSEQ multiplex PCR; TCRdb's copy has only in-frame clones and lacks some. The data show over 150,000 clones, under 9.5% seen once. Source material: central memory CD4+ T cells from blood. All receptors come from a man younger than 30 in good health.

This clone was picked up a small number of times. This sequence joins TRBV5-1 and TRBJ2-7; 10 nucleotides match TRBD1. The CDR3 runs to 14 residues. V shed 6 bases and J 3 bases; nucleotides not matched to a gene: 6. Germline CDR1 and CDR2: SGHRS and YFSETQ. The CDR3 DNA sequence: TGCGCCAGCAAAAGGGGACAGGGGATCTACGAGCAGTACTTC. This encodes CASKRGQGIYEQYF. Full variable domain (remainder filled in from reference TRBV5-1 and TRBJ2-7): KAGVTQTPRYLIKTRGQQVTLSCSPISGHRSVSWYQQTPGQGLQFLFEYFSETQRNKGNFPGRFSGRQFSNSRSEMNVSTLELGDSALYLCASKRGQGIYEQYFGPGTRLTVT.

The chain is built from TRBV5-1 and TRBJ2-5, with 9 bases matching TRBD2. Germline values: CDR1 SGHRS, CDR2 YFSETQ. V trimming: 5 bases; J trimming: 5 bases; junction bases outside the gene matches: 16. This CDR3 is 17 amino acids long. The CDR3: CASRSLPLASGTETQYF. The CDR3 nucleotides read TGCGCCAGCAGGTCCCTACCCCTCGCTAGCGGGACGGAGACCCAGTACTTC.

This clone has a handful of counts. This chain joins TRBV28 and TRBJ2-2; 10 bases map to TRBD2. After removal of 6 bases from V and 4 bases from J, the junction contained 8 bases not matched to a gene. The CDR3 is made up of 16 amino acids. Looked up from germline, CDR1 is MDHEN and CDR2 is SYDVKM. CDR3 DNA sequence: TGTGCCAGCAGGCCCCCGGGACTAGCGCTCACCGGGGAGCTGTTTTTT. It translates to CASRPPGLALTGELFF.

There are many counts of this clone. CDR3 sequence: CAWSAAGTDTQYF. In DNA, the CDR3 is TGTGCCTGGAGCGCCGCGGGCACAGATACGCAGTATTTT. This chain links TRBV30 with TRBJ2-3; D unclear. V was cut by 3 bases and J by 1 base, with 8 bases left in between. Germline V gives CDR1 GTSNPN, CDR2 SVGIG (reference sequence). The CDR3 covers 13 residues.

This clone showed up many times. This chain uses TRBV5-6 with TRBJ2-1; D is possibly TRBD2 (6 bases). Trimming cost V 1 base and J 9 bases, with 11 bases left between them. Germline values: CDR1 SGHDT, CDR2 YYEEEE. The CDR3 has 13 amino acids. The CDR3 region has the DNA TGTGCCAGCAGCTTGACTAGCTGGGGTGAGCAGTTCTTC. It is translated as CASSLTSWGEQFF.